Here is one T cell receptor beta chain with its context. CDR3 length: 16 residues. V was pared by 6 bases and J by 0 bases, with 17 bases between. CDR1 is SGHNT, CDR2 YYREEE, per germline (reference sequence). These data are taken from a study of blood T cell repertoires in COVID-19. Method: immunoSEQ multiplex PCR; TCRdb's copy keeps in-frame clones and lacks some. The sample contains more than 300,000 clones, roughly 89% of which appear only once. The sequence derives from a young woman who had recovered from COVID-19. Source material: peripheral blood. This chain uses TRBV5-4 with TRBJ2-3, with TRBD2 as a possible D gene (5 bases). The CDR3 nucleotides are TGTGCCAGCACTCAGAGGAGCGGCTTGAGCACAGATACGCAGTATTTT. This sequence encodes CASTQRSGLSTDTQYF.